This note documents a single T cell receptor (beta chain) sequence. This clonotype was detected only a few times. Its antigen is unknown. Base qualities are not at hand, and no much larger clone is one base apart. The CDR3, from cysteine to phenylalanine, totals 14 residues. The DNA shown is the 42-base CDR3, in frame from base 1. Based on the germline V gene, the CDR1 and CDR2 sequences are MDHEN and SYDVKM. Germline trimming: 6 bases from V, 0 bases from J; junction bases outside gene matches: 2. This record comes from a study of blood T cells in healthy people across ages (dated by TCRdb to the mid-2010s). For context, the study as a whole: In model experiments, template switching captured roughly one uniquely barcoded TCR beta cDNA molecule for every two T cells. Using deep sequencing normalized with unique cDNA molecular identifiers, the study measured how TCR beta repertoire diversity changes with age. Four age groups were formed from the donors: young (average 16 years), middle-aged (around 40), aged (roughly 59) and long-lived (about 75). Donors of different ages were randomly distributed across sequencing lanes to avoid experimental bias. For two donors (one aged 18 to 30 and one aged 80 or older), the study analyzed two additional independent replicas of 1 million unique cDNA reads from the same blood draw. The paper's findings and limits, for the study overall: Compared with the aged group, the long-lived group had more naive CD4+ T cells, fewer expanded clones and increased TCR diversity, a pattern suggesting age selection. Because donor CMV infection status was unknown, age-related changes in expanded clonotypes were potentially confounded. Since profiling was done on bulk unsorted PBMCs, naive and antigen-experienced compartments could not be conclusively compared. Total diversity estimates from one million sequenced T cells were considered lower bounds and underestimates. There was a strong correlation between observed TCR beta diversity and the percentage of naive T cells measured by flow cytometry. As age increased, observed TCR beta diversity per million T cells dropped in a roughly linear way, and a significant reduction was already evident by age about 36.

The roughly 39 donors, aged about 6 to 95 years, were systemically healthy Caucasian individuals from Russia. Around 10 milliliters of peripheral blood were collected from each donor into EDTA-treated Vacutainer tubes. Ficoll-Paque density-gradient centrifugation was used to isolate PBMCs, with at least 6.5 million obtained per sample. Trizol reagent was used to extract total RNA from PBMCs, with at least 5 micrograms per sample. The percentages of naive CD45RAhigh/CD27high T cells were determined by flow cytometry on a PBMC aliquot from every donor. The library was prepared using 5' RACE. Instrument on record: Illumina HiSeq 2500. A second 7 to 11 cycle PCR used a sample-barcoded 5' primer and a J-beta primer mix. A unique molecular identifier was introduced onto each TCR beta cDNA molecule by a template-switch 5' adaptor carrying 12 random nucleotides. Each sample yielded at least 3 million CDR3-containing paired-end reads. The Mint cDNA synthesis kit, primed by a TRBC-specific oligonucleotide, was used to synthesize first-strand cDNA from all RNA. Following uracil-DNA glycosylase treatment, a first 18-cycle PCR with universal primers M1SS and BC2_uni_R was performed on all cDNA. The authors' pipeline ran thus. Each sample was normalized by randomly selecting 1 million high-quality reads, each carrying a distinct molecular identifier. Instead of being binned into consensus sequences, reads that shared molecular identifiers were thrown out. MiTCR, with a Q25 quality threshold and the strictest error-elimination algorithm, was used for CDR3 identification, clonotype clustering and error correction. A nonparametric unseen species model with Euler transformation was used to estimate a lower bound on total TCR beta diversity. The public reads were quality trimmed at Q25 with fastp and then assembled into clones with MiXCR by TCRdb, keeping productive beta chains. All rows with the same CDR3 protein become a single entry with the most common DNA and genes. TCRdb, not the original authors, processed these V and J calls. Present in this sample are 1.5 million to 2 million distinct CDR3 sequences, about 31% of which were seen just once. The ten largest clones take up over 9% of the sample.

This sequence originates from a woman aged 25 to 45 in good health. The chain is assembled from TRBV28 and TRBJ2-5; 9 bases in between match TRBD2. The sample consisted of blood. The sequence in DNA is TGTGCCAGCAGAGGACTAGCGTACCAAGAGACCCAGTACTTC. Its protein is CASRGLAYQETQYF.